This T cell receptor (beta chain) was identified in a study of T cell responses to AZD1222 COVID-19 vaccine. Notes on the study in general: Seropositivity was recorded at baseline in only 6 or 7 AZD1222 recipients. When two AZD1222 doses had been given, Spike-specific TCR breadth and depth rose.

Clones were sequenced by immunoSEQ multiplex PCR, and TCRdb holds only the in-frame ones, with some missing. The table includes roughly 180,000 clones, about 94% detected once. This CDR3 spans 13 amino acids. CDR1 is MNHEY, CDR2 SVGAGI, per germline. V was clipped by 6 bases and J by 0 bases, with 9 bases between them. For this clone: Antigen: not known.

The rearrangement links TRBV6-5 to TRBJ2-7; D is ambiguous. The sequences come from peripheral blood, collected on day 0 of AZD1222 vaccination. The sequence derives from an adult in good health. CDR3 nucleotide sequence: TGTGCCAGCAGCCCAGTATTCTCCTACGAGCAGTACTTC. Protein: CASSPVFSYEQYF.